This T cell receptor beta chain was captured in a study of T cells after posttransplantation cyclophosphamide. Peripheral blood was collected from the related graft donor on the marrow donation day. Only in-frame clones appear in the TCRdb table, and some are missing; sequencing was by immunoSEQ multiplex PCR. The sample yields roughly 18,000 clones, around four fifths seen once. CDR3 length equals 14 residues. CDR1 is MNHNS, CDR2 SASEGT, per germline. Trimming cost V 3 bases and J 6 bases, with 13 bases left between them. Sample: memory CD4+ T cells sorted from blood. The TCR comes from a man between 25 and 39 years old in good health and a related stem cell transplant donor. The rearrangement links TRBV6-1 to TRBJ2-3; perhaps TRBD1 as D (6 bases). CDR3 nucleotide sequence: TGTGCCAGCAGTGACAGGGGTCCCCCCGATACGCAGTATTTT. Protein sequence: CASSDRGPPDTQYF.